This TCR beta chain was profiled in a study of blood T cell repertoires in COVID-19. About the research overall: Sites in the United States, Italy and Spain provided acute and convalescent COVID-19 samples. PBMCs, B-cell-depleted T cells, or T cells provided the cDNA or gDNA that made up the material.

As originally analysed: Amplification of reference gene primers provided the estimated nucleated cell counts. TCRdb's copy holds only in-frame clones and misses some; the assay was immunoSEQ multiplex PCR. The V and J calls and clone size were taken over from that table, and D and trimming were inferred from the DNA. The table includes approximately 100,000 clones, 85% detected once. Germline CDR1 MDHEN, CDR2 SYDVKM. The CDR3 has 14 amino acids. V lost 5 bases to trimming and J lost 6 bases; unmatched junction nucleotides: 6. This receptor was identified in a human donor in a cohort sampled during active COVID-19. This chain links TRBV28 with TRBJ1-5; TRBD1 matches at 8 bases. Sequencing was carried out using peripheral blood. Here the CDR3 reads CASSPRQGFQPQHF. The CDR3 nucleotides are TGTGCCAGCAGTCCCCGACAGGGGTTTCAGCCCCAGCATTTT.